This entry concerns a single T cell receptor beta chain. Sequencing used immunoSEQ multiplex PCR; TCRdb keeps in-frame clones, though not all of them. The table lists 120,000 to 150,000 clones, 70% to 90% of them singletons, with roughly 4.7% in the top ten. V shed 2 bases, J shed 7 bases, and the junction held 9 bases outside the gene matches. Per germline, CDR1 GTSNPN and CDR2 SVGIG (reference sequence). CDR3 size: 14 residues. The sample is drawn from a study of T cell responses to AZD1222 COVID-19 vaccine. Sequencing used peripheral blood, obtained on day 0 of AZD1222 vaccination. V and J are TRBV30 and TRBJ1-2; 8 bases map to TRBD1. The receptor's source is an adult in good health. In DNA, the CDR3 is TGTGCCTGGAGTTTTGGGCCAGGGGGCTTTGGCTACACCTTC. This codes for CAWSFGPGGFGYTF. Filled out from reference TRBV30 and TRBJ1-2, the complete variable domain reads SQTIHQWPATLVQPVGSPLSLECTVEGTSNPNLYWYRQAAGRGLQLLFYSVGIGQISSEVPQNLSASRPQDRQFILSSKKLLLSDSGFYLCAWSFGPGGFGYTFGSGTRLTVV.